Shown below are 24 T cell receptor beta chains from a single sample sequenced in a study of cytomegalovirus exposure and HLA in healthy donors. Primers: 60 Vbeta forward and 13 Jbeta reverse. The data were produced by immunoSEQ multiplex PCR, yet TCRdb's version contains in-frame clones alone and is incomplete. The specimen's table records about 150,000 clones. Sequencing was performed on PBMCs. These receptors were obtained from a man between 25 and 39 years old in good health and CMV-seronegative.

The J gene is TRBJ1-2, the V gene TRBV10-1, with D possibly TRBD1 on 5 matching bases. This CDR3 is 13 amino acids long. Germline assignment: CDR1 WNHNN and CDR2 SYGVQD (reference sequence). Trimming shortened V by 5 bases and J by 4 bases, and 11 bases separated the two germline ends. Here the CDR3 reads CASSTGASYGYTF. The CDR3, as DNA: TGCGCCAGCAGTACAGGAGCCTCCTATGGCTACACCTTC.

The chain recombines TRBV28 with TRBJ1-5, with 7 bases that match TRBD1. CDR1 and CDR2 from the germline V gene are MDHEN and SYDVKM. This CDR3 is 16 amino acids long. The ends lost 6 bases at V and 2 bases at J; junction bases unmatched: 10. The chain's CDR3 is CASSQTGSKRNQPQHF. The CDR3 DNA sequence: TGTGCCAGCAGCCAGACAGGGTCTAAGCGCAATCAGCCCCAGCATTTT.

The rearrangement joins TRBV5-4 to TRBJ1-1, with D tentatively TRBD1 (5 bases). Trimming removed 8 bases at V and 1 base at J, with 15 bases between. Looked up from germline, CDR1 is SGHNT and CDR2 is YYREEE (reference sequence). The CDR3 sequence is 14 residues long. DNA of the CDR3: TGTGCCAGTAACCTCGGGGGGAAGAACACTGAAGCTTTCTTT. Encoded protein: CASNLGGKNTEAFF.

J is TRBJ2-1 and V is TRBV29-1; the match to TRBD2 covers 7 bases. The CDR3 length is 14 residues. Trimming removed 8 bases from V and 0 bases from J; junction bases left unmatched: 7. CDR1 SQVTM and CDR2 ANQGSEA come from the germline V gene. CDR3 in amino acids: CSIRSGHSYNEQFF. In DNA, the CDR3 is TGCAGCATCCGTAGCGGGCACTCCTACAATGAGCAGTTCTTC.

This sequence joins TRBV7-6 and TRBJ1-1; D possibly corresponds to TRBD1 (6 bases). The germline V gene encodes CDR1 SGHVS and CDR2 FNYEAQ. This CDR3 region has 13 residues. Trimming took 3 bases from V and 6 from J, leaving 11 bases between them. The CDR3 sequence: CASSLKGHAEAFF. The DNA for the CDR3 is TGTGCCAGCAGCTTGAAGGGACACGCTGAAGCTTTCTTT.

This chain connects TRBV5-4 to TRBJ1-2, with 7 bases lining up with TRBD1. The CDR3 loop spans 18 amino acids. Losses at the gene ends were 4 bases for V and 4 bases for J; bases not matched to a gene: 19. CDR1 is SGHNT and CDR2 is YYREEE in the germline V gene (reference sequence). The CDR3 reads CASSPGGGVITLPYGYTF. The CDR3 coding sequence is TGTGCCAGCAGCCCAGGAGGGGGCGTCATTACTCTCCCCTATGGCTACACCTTC.

The J gene is TRBJ2-7, the V gene TRBV27; 8 bases map to TRBD2. The germline CDR1 and CDR2 sequences are MNHEY and SMNVEV (reference sequence). The CDR3 loop spans 16 amino acids. V was clipped by 4 bases and J by 2 bases; unmatched bases: 10. The chain's CDR3 is CASSSYSGILPYEQYF. CDR3 coding DNA: TGTGCCAGCAGTTCGTATAGCGGGATACTTCCCTACGAGCAGTACTTC.

The chain carries TRBV6-5 and TRBJ2-7; possible D gene TRBD1, 5 bases. This CDR3 has 14 residues. In germline, CDR1 is MNHEY, CDR2 SVGAGI. Trimming took 6 bases from V and 9 from J, leaving 21 bases between them. The CDR3 here is CASSPPGQYWGQYF. DNA of the CDR3: TGTGCCAGCAGCCCTCCCGGACAATACTGGGGGCAGTACTTC.

The gene calls are TRBV5-5 and TRBJ2-2; tentative D call: TRBD2 (5 bases). Germline CDR1 reads SGHKS; CDR2 reads YYEKEE (reference sequence). The CDR3 has 13 residues. Trimming shortened V by 7 bases and J by 6 bases, and 13 bases separated the two germline ends. The CDR3, as DNA: TGTGCCAGCTTATTACTAGGGTCCGGGGAGCTGTTTTTT. Protein sequence: CASLLLGSGELFF.

The chain links TRBV7-6 to TRBJ1-5; tentatively, D is TRBD1 (5 bases). Trimming removed 5 bases from V and 4 bases from J, with 9 bases in between. Germline CDR1 SGHVS, CDR2 FNYEAQ. The CDR3 has 13 residues. The chain's CDR3 is CASSGSGNQPQHF. The DNA for the CDR3 is TGTGCCAGCAGCGGTTCAGGGAATCAGCCCCAGCATTTT.

The J gene is TRBJ2-5, the V gene TRBV18, with D possibly matching TRBD2 (6 bases). Trimming removed 2 bases from V and 0 bases from J, with 10 bases in between. CDR1 is KGHSH and CDR2 is LQKENI in the germline V gene. The CDR3 is 15 amino acids. The CDR3 sequence is CASSPIGGDQETQYF. The DNA of the CDR3 is TGTGCCAGCTCACCAATCGGAGGGGACCAAGAGACCCAGTACTTC.

The genes are TRBV5-1 and TRBJ2-1; D unresolved. The germline gives CDR1 SGHRS, CDR2 YFSETQ. The CDR3 is 13 residues long. The ends were cut back, 5 bases at V and 5 bases at J, with 11 bases in the middle. The CDR3 region is CASRARMDNEQFF. The DNA of the CDR3 is TGCGCCAGCAGAGCAAGAATGGACAATGAGCAGTTCTTC.

This chain links TRBV4-3 with TRBJ1-2, with TRBD1 identical over 8 bases. Germline V gives CDR1 LGHNA, CDR2 YSLEER. The length of the CDR3 is 17 residues. V was pared by 6 bases and J by 3 bases, with 15 bases of the junction left unmatched. The CDR3 DNA sequence: TGCGCCAGCAGTCCTAAGGACAGGGCCGCGGCGGACTATGGCTACACCTTC. It is translated as CASSPKDRAAADYGYTF.

V gene TRBV9 combines with J gene TRBJ2-5; 7 bases are a match to TRBD1. The CDR3 is 17 amino acids. Germline-derived CDR1 and CDR2 are SGDLS and YYNGEE. Trimming cost V 0 bases and J 2 bases; bases outside gene matches: 10. The CDR3 DNA sequence: TGTGCCAGCAGCGTAGCCCCTTTTGGCAGGGGGCAAGAGACCCAGTACTTC. Translation: CASSVAPFGRGQETQYF.

The rearrangement uses TRBV30 and TRBJ2-1, with 13 bases identical to TRBD2. J was trimmed by 0 bases and V by 2 bases; bases with no gene match: 4. The CDR3 length is 17 residues. In germline, CDR1 is GTSNPN, CDR2 SVGIG (reference sequence). In DNA form, the CDR3 reads TGTGCCTGGAGTCCACTAGCGGGAGGGCACTCCTACAATGAGCAGTTCTTC. As protein: CAWSPLAGGHSYNEQFF.

This chain joins TRBV5-1 and TRBJ2-7, with a tentative D call TRBD2 (6 bases). Looked up from germline, CDR1 is SGHRS and CDR2 is YFSETQ. CDR3 length equals 17 residues. V was trimmed by 0 bases and J by 0 bases, leaving 16 bases between them. In DNA form, the CDR3 reads TGCGCCAGCAGCTTGGCGTTCCGGGACTCCTTCTCCTACGAGCAGTACTTC. Amino acid sequence: CASSLAFRDSFSYEQYF.

J is TRBJ2-3 and V is TRBV5-1, with 11 bases matching TRBD2. CDR3 length: 17 amino acids. CDR1 and CDR2 (germline): SGHRS, YFSETQ. J gave up 4 bases and V 1 base, and 8 bases lay outside the gene matches. CDR3 amino acids: CASSLRLAGGSPDTQYF. The CDR3 DNA follows: TGCGCCAGCAGCTTGCGGCTAGCGGGAGGTTCACCAGATACGCAGTATTTT.

CDR3 bases: TGTGCCAGCAGCGTCGCCGGGACTAGCGGAGATACGCAGTATTTT. Its protein product is CASSVAGTSGDTQYF. The J gene is TRBJ2-3, the V gene TRBV6-4, with 11 bases lining up with TRBD2. The CDR3 contains 15 residues. Trimming at V came to 6 bases and at J to 5 bases, leaving 7 bases not matched to a gene. Per the germline V gene, CDR1 is MRHNA and CDR2 is SNTAGT.

The V call is TRBV5-4, the J call TRBJ2-2; tentative D call: TRBD1 (6 bases). V dropped 4 bases and J dropped 5 bases, with 9 bases sitting between them. The CDR3 is 13 amino acids. Germline CDR1 reads SGHNT; CDR2 reads YYREEE (reference sequence). CDR3 sequence (DNA): TGTGCCAGCAGCCGCGACAGGACCGGGGAGCTGTTTTTT. It specifies CASSRDRTGELFF.

The chain uses TRBV12-5 and TRBJ2-2; 7 bases are shared with TRBD2. J lost 6 bases, V lost 1 base, and 2 bases had no gene match. CDR1 LGHNT and CDR2 FRNRAP come from the germline V gene. The CDR3 is 14 amino acids. The CDR3 sequence is CASGLDGGAGELFF. CDR3 nucleotide sequence: TGTGCTAGTGGTTTGGATGGGGGGGCCGGGGAGCTGTTTTTT.

The V and J genes are TRBV10-3 and TRBJ1-3; maybe TRBD1 (5 bases). V was trimmed by 9 bases and J by 3 bases, leaving 12 bases between them. Germline V lookup: CDR1 ENHRY, CDR2 SYGVKD. This CDR3 has 13 amino acids. CDR3 residues: CAIQTASGNTIYF. For the CDR3, the DNA is TGTGCCATACAGACAGCAAGTGGAAACACCATATATTTT.

This chain links TRBV28 with TRBJ2-7; possibly TRBD2 for D (6 bases). Germline values: CDR1 MDHEN, CDR2 SYDVKM. The CDR3 sequence is 15 residues long. The V gene lost 5 bases and the J gene lost 0 bases, with 14 bases spanning the gap. CDR3 sequence (DNA): TGTGCCAGCAGTAGGGGCGGGACCCACTCCTACGAGCAGTACTTC. Translation: CASSRGGTHSYEQYF. Complete variable domain (other parts from reference TRBV28 and TRBJ2-7): DVKVTQSSRYLVKRTGEKVFLECVQDMDHENMFWYRQDPGLGLRLIYFSYDVKMKEKGDIPEGYSVSREKKERFSLILESASTNQTSMYLCASSRGGTHSYEQYFGPGTRLTVT.

V usage is TRBV7-8 and J usage is TRBJ1-6; 7 bases line up with TRBD1. The CDR3 is 15 residues long. Germline assignment: CDR1 SGHVS and CDR2 FQNEAQ. The junction had 5 bases not matched to a gene; V was cut back by 2 bases and J by 7 bases. In nucleotides, the CDR3 is TGTGCCAGCAGCTTACGGGACAGCCCAAATTCACCCCTCCACTTT. Encoded protein: CASSLRDSPNSPLHF. The variable domain in full, with the rest retrieved from reference TRBV7-8 and TRBJ1-6, is GAGVSQSPRYKVAKRGQDVALRCDPISGHVSLFWYQQALGQGPEFLTYFQNEAQLDKSGLPSDRFFAERPEGSVSTLKIQRTQQEDSAVYLCASSLRDSPNSPLHFGNGTRLTVT.

CDR3 sequence: CASSIGQLVRGYVDTIYF. Here the CDR3 DNA reads TGTGCCAGTAGTATAGGACAGCTGGTAAGAGGCTATGTGGACACCATATATTTT. The chain uses TRBV19 and TRBJ1-3, with D tentatively TRBD1 (5 bases). Trimming cost V 1 base and J 8 bases, with 24 bases left between them. From germline, CDR1 is LNHDA and CDR2 SQIVND (reference sequence). CDR3 size: 18 residues.